Presented here are 4 T cell receptor beta chains from one specimen sequenced in a study of CD8 T cells in Susac syndrome. The authors reverse transcribed 0.5 to 1 ug RNA with random hexamers. TCRdb re-called the immunoSEQ multiplex PCR reads with MiXCR, one entry per CDR3 protein. The table lists under 80,000 distinct CDR3 sequences, less than 95% of them singletons. Material for sequencing was CD8+ T cells from PBMCs. These receptors were obtained from a human donor with multiple sclerosis.

The V and J genes are TRBV29-1 and TRBJ1-2; D not certain. CDR1 and CDR2 from the germline V gene are SQVTM and ANQGSEA. This CDR3 is built from 14 residues. V lost 2 bases and J 4 bases, leaving 14 bases between the germline ends. Here the CDR3 reads CSVESTTPLYGYTF. The DNA of the CDR3 is TGCAGCGTTGAATCCACGACCCCTCTCTATGGCTACACCTTC.

This chain connects TRBV6-2 or TRBV6-3 to TRBJ1-1; TRBD1 aligns across 11 bases. The CDR3 length is 18 residues. The junction had 6 bases not matched to a gene; V was cut back by 0 bases and J by 0 bases. Germline V gives CDR1 MNHEY, CDR2 SVGEGT. CDR3 loop: CASSYSRTGGALNTEAFF. The CDR3 DNA reads as TGTGCCAGCAGTTACTCGAGGACAGGGGGCGCATTGAACACTGAAGCTTTCTTT.

The rearrangement joins TRBV6-2 or TRBV6-3 to TRBJ2-6; D gene ambiguous. Trimming cost V 3 bases and J 0 bases, with 18 bases left between them. The germline V gene encodes CDR1 MNHEY and CDR2 SVGEGT. This CDR3 is built from 19 residues. The CDR3 loop is CASSYTAGSKFSGANVLTF. CDR3 nucleotides: TGTGCCAGCAGTTATACCGCCGGGTCCAAATTCTCTGGGGCCAACGTCCTGACTTTC.

The CDR3 is CATSRGIYEQFF. Written as DNA, the CDR3 is TGTGCCACCAGCAGAGGGATTTATGAGCAGTTCTTC. This chain connects TRBV15 to TRBJ2-1; no clear D. V lost 1 base and J lost 8, with 6 bases in between. The CDR3 consists of 12 residues. Germline assignment: CDR1 LNHNV and CDR2 YYDKDF (reference sequence).